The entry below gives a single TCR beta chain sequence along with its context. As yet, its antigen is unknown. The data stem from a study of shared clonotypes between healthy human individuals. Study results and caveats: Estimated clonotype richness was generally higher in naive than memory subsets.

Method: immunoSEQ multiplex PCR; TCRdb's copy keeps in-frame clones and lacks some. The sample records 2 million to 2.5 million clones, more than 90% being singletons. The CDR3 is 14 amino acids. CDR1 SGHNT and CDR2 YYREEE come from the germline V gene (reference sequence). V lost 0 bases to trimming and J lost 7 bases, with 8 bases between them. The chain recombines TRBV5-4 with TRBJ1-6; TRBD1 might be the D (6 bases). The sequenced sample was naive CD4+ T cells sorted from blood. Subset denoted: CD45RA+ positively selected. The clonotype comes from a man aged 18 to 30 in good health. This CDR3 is CASSLDTGNSPLHF. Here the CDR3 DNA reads TGTGCCAGCAGCTTGGACACAGGGAATTCACCCCTCCACTTT.